One sample yielded the 7 T cell receptor beta chains listed below, sequenced in a study of shared clonotypes between healthy human individuals. The table came from immunoSEQ multiplex PCR; TCRdb's copy has only in-frame clones and leaves some out. The top ten hold 40% to 45% of the sample, which has more than 80,000 clones, 65% to 70% seen once. Sequencing was done on a sample of memory CD8+ T cells sorted from blood. As for subset: CD45RO+ cells pooled with CCR7-negative TemRA cells. The receptors stem from a man aged 30-40 years in good health.

Of note for this clone: In the same sample, other DNA sequences code for this CDR3. This chain connects TRBV6-5 to TRBJ2-7; unclear D gene. Germline values: CDR1 MNHEY, CDR2 SVGAGI. Trimming pared 6 bases from V and 3 bases from J, leaving 6 bases between. CDR3 length: 11 amino acids. The CDR3 spells CASSTNYEQYF. The CDR3 DNA reads as TGTGCCAGCAGCACCAACTACGAGCAGTACTTC.

The chain joins TRBV28 to TRBJ2-5; 10 nucleotides line up with TRBD1. There are 16 residues in the CDR3. V lost 5 bases, J lost 1 base, and 7 bases stayed unmatched. Germline-derived CDR1 and CDR2 are MDHEN and SYDVKM. In DNA form, the CDR3 reads TGTGCCAGCAGTCCAACCGGGACAGGGGTCCAAGAGACCCAGTACTTC. Protein sequence: CASSPTGTGVQETQYF.

CDR3 sequence (DNA): TGTGCCAGCAGCCAACCACCGATAAGAAACACCATATATTTT. It translates to CASSQPPIRNTIYF. The chain joins TRBV14 to TRBJ1-3; D is undetermined. This CDR3 has 14 residues. The V end lost 2 bases, the J end lost 5 bases, and 10 bases lay between the germline ends. Germline lookup yields CDR1 SGHDN and CDR2 FVKESK.

The chain employs TRBV6-1 and TRBJ2-3; TRBD2 matches 9 bases. With 2 bases clipped from V and 4 bases from J, the junction kept 4 bases outside the gene matches. The CDR3 has 15 residues. CDR1 MNHNS and CDR2 SASEGT come from the germline V gene. The CDR3 DNA reads as TGTGCCAGCAGTGAAATAGCGGGAGCCCCAGATACGCAGTATTTT. Translated: CASSEIAGAPDTQYF.

J is TRBJ2-2 and V is TRBV19; 9 nucleotides match TRBD2. The CDR3 is 15 residues long. V was pared by 5 bases and J by 8 bases, with 9 bases of the junction left unmatched. Germline loops: CDR1 LNHDA, CDR2 SQIVND (reference sequence). For the CDR3, the DNA is TGTGCCAGTAGTGTATTAGCGGGAGAGCGAGGGGAGCTGTTTTTT. Protein: CASSVLAGERGELFF.

The chain couples TRBV29-1 to TRBJ2-7, with D perhaps matching TRBD1 or TRBD2 (5 bases each). V gave up 1 base and J gave up 0 bases, with 13 bases separating them. Germline-derived CDR1 and CDR2 are SQVTM and ANQGSEA. This CDR3 is 15 amino acids long. CDR3 protein: CSVEVPGRFSYEQYF. In nucleotides, the CDR3 is TGCAGCGTTGAAGTCCCGGGACGGTTCTCCTACGAGCAGTACTTC.

V is TRBV28 and J is TRBJ2-7; either TRBD1 or TRBD2 may supply D (5 bases each). The germline V gene has CDR1 MDHEN and CDR2 SYDVKM. Trimming stripped 4 bases from V and 2 bases from J, with 12 bases between. The CDR3 spans 14 residues. CDR3 in amino acids: CASSWYGGTYEQYF. The CDR3 bases are TGTGCCAGCAGTTGGTATGGGGGAACCTACGAGCAGTACTTC.